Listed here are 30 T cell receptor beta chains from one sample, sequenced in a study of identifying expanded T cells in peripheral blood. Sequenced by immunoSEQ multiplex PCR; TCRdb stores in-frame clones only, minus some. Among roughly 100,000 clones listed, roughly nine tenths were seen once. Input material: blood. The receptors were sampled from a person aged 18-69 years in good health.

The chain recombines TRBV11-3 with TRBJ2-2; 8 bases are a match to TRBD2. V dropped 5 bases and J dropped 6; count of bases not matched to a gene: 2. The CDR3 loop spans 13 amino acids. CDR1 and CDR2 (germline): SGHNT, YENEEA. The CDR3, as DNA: TGTGCCAGCAGCCGGGGGGGCCCCGGGGAGCTGTTTTTT. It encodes CASSRGGPGELFF.

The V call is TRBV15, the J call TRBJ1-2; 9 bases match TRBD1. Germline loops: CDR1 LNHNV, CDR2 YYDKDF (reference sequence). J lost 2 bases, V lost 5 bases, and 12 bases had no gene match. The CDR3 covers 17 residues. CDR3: CATSGLQTGGGNYGYTF. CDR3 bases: TGTGCCACCAGCGGACTCCAGACAGGGGGAGGAAACTATGGCTACACCTTC.

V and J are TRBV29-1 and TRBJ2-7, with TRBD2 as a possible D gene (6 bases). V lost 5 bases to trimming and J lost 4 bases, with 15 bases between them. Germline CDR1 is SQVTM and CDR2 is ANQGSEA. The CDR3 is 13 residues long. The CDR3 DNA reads TGCAGCGTTCGGGGGAGCTTGAATTACGAGCAGTACTTC. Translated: CSVRGSLNYEQYF.

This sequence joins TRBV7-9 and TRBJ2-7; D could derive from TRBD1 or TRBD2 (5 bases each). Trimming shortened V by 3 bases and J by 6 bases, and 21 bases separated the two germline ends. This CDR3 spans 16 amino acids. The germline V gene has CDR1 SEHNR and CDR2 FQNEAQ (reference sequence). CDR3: CASSFPPRDQGAEQYF. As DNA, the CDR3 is TGTGCCAGCAGCTTCCCCCCTCGGGACCAAGGGGCCGAGCAGTACTTC.

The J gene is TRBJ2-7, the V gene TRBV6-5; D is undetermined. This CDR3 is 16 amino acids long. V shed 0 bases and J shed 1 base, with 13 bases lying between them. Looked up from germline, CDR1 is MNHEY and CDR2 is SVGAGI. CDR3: CASSYSIVGFSYEQYF. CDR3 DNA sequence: TGTGCCAGCAGTTACTCGATAGTGGGGTTTTCCTACGAGCAGTACTTC.

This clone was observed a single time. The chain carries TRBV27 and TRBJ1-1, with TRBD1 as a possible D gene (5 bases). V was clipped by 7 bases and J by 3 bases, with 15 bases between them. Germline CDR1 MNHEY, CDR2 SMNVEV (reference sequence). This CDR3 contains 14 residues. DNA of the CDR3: TGTGCCAGCAACATAGCAGGGTTAGACACTGAAGCTTTCTTT. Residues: CASNIAGLDTEAFF.

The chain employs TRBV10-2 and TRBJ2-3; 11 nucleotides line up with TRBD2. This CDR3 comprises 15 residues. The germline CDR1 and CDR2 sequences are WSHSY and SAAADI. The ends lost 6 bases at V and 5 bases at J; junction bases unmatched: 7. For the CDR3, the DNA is TGCGCCAGCAGACTTAGCGGGGGGGCTGGAGATACGCAGTATTTT. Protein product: CASRLSGGAGDTQYF.

CDR3: CASSPGGLTSYNEQFF. In DNA form, the CDR3 reads TGCGCCAGCAGCCCTGGTGGCCTTACCTCCTACAATGAGCAGTTCTTC. The chain carries TRBV5-1 and TRBJ2-1; D uncertain. V was pared by 4 bases and J by 0 bases, with 14 bases between. CDR1 and CDR2 from the germline V gene are SGHRS and YFSETQ. The CDR3 runs 16 residues.

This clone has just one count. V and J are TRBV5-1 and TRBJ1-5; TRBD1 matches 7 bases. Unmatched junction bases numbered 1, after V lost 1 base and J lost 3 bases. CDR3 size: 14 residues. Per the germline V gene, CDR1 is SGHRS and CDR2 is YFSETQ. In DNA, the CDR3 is TGCGCCAGCAGCTTGACAGGGGACAATCAGCCCCAGCATTTT. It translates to CASSLTGDNQPQHF.

Here the CDR3 DNA reads TGTGCCAGCAGCCCGAGACAGACAGGGTTCAATGAGCAGTTCTTC. Amino acids: CASSPRQTGFNEQFF. The rearrangement joins TRBV7-8 to TRBJ2-1, with 7 bases identical to TRBD1. Germline V gene data show CDR1 as SGHVS and CDR2 as FQNEAQ. The CDR3 sequence is 15 residues long. J gave up 6 bases and V 5 bases, and 10 bases lay outside the gene matches.

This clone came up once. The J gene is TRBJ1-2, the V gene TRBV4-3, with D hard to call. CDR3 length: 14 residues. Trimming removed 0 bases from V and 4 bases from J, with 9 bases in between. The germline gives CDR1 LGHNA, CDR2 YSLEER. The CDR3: CASSQDATLYGYTF. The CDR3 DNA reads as TGCGCCAGCAGCCAAGATGCCACCCTCTATGGCTACACCTTC.

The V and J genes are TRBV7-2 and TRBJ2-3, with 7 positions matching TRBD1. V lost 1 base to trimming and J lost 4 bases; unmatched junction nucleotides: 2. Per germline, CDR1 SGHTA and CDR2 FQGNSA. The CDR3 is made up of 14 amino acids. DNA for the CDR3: TGTGCCAGCAGCTTAGAGGGGGCGGCAGATACGCAGTATTTT. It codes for CASSLEGAADTQYF.

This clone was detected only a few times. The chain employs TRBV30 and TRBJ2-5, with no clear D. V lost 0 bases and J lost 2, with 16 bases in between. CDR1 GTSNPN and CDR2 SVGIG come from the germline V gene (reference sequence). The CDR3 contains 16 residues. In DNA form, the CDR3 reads TGTGCCTGGAGTGTAATAGGTCGGGCAGGACAAGAGACCCAGTACTTC. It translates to CAWSVIGRAGQETQYF.

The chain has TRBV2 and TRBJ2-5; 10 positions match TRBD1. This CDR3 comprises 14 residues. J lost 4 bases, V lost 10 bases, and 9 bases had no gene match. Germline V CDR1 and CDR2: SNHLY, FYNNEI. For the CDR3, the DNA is TGTGCCAAAACGCCGGGACAGGGGTCAGAGACCCAGTACTTC. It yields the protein CAKTPGQGSETQYF.

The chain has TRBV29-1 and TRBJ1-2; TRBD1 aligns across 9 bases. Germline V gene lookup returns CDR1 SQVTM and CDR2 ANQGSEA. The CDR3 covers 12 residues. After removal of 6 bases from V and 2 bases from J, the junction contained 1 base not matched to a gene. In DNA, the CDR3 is TGCAGCGTGGGGACAGGGAACTATGGCTACACCTTC. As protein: CSVGTGNYGYTF.

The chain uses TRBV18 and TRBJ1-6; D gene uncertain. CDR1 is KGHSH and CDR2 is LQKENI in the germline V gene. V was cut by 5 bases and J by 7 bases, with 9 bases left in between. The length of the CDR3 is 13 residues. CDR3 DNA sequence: TGTGCCAGCTCATTGCAGGAGAATTCACCCCTCCACTTT. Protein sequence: CASSLQENSPLHF.

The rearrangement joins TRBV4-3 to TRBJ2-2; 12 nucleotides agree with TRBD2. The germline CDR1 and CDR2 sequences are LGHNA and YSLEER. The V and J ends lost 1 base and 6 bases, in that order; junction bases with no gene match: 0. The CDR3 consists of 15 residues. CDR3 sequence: CASSQASGGAGELFF. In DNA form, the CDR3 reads TGCGCCAGCAGCCAAGCTAGCGGGGGGGCCGGGGAGCTGTTTTTT.

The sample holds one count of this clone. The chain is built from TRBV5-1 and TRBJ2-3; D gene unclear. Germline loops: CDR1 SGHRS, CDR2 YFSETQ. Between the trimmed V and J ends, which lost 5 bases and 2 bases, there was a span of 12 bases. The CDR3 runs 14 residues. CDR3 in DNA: TGCGCCAGCAGGCCCGGGCCTAACACAGATACGCAGTATTTT. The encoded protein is CASRPGPNTDTQYF.

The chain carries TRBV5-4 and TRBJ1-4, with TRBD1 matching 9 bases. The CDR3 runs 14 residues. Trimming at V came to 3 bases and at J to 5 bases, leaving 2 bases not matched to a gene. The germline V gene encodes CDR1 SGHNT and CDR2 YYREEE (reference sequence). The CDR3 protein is CASSSGTGNEKLFF. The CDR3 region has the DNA TGTGCCAGCAGCTCTGGGACAGGGAATGAAAAACTGTTTTTT.

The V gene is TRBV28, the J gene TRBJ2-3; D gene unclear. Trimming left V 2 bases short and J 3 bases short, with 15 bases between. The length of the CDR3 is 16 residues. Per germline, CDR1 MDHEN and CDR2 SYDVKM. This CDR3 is CASSLIRLIKTDTQYF. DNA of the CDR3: TGTGCCAGCAGTTTAATTCGGTTAATAAAAACAGATACGCAGTATTTT. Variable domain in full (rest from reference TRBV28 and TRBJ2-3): DVKVTQSSRYLVKRTGEKVFLECVQDMDHENMFWYRQDPGLGLRLIYFSYDVKMKEKGDIPEGYSVSREKKERFSLILESASTNQTSMYLCASSLIRLIKTDTQYFGPGTRLTVL.

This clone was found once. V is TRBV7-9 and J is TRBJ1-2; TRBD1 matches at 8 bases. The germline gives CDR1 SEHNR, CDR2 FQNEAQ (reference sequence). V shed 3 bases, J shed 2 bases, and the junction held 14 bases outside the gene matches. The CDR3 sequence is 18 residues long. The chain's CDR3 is CASSFNRPGGESNYGYTF. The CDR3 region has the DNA TGTGCCAGCAGCTTTAATAGGCCAGGGGGCGAGTCCAACTATGGCTACACCTTC. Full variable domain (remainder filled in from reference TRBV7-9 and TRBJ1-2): DTGVSQNPRHKITKRGQNVTFRCDPISEHNRLYWYRQTLGQGPEFLTYFQNEAQLEKSRLLSDRFSAERPKGSFSTLEIQRTEQGDSAMYLCASSFNRPGGESNYGYTFGSGTRLTVV.

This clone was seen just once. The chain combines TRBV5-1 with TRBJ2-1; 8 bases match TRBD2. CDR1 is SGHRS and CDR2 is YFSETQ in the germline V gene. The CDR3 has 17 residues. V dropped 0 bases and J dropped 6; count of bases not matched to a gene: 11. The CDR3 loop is CASSLGKVVAGFNEQFF. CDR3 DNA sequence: TGCGCCAGCAGCTTGGGGAAAGTGGTAGCGGGGTTCAATGAGCAGTTCTTC.

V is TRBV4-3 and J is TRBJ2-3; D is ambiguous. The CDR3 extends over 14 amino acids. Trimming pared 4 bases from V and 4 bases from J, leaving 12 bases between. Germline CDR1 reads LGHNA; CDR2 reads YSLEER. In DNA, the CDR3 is TGCGCCAGCAGCCCTCAGAGGAACCCAGATACGCAGTATTTT. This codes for CASSPQRNPDTQYF.

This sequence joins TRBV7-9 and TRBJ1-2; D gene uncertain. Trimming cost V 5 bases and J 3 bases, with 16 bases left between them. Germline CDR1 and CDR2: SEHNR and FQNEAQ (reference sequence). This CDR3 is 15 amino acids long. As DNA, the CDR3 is TGTGCCAGCAGCCCGCCGGTACATTCAGACTATGGCTACACCTTC. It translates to CASSPPVHSDYGYTF.

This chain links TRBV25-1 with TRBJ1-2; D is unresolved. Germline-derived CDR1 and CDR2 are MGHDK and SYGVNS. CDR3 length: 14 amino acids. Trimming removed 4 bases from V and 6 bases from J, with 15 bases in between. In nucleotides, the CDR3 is TGTGCCAGCAGTGTGTTGGAGGTCGGGGATGGCTACACCTTC. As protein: CASSVLEVGDGYTF.

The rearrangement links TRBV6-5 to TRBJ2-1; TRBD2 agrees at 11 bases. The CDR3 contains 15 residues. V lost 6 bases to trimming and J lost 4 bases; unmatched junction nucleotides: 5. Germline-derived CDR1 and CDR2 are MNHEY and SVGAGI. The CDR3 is CASRGGTSGYNEQFF. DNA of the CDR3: TGTGCCAGCAGGGGAGGGACTAGCGGATACAATGAGCAGTTCTTC.

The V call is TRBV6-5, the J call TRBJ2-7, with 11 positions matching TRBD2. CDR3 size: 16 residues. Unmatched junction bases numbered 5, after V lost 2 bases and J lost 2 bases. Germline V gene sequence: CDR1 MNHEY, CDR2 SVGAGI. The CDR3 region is CASSYQGTSGPYEQYF. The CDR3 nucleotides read TGTGCCAGCAGTTACCAGGGGACTAGCGGACCCTACGAGCAGTACTTC.

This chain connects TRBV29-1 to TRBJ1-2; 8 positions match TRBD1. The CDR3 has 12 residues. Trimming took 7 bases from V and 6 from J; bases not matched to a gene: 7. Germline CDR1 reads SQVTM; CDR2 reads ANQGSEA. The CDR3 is CSGRTGTNGYTF. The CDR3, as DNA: TGCAGCGGCCGGACAGGGACCAATGGCTACACCTTC. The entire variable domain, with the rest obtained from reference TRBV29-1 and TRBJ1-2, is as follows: SAVISQKPSRDICQRGTSLTIQCQVDSQVTMMFWYRQQPGQSLTLIATANQGSEATYESGFVIDKFPISRPNLTFSTLTVSNMSPEDSSIYLCSGRTGTNGYTFGSGTRLTVV.

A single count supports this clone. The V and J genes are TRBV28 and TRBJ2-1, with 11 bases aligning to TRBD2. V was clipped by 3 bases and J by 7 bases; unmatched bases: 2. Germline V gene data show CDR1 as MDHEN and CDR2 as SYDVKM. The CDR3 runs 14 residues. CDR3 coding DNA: TGTGCCAGCAGTTTTAGCGGGGGGGCTAATGAGCAGTTCTTC. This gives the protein CASSFSGGANEQFF.

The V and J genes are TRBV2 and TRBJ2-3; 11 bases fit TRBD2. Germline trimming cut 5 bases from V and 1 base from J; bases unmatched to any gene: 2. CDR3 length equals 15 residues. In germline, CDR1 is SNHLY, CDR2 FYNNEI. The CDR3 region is CASSLAGGGTDTQYF. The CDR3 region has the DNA TGTGCCAGCAGTTTAGCGGGGGGGGGCACAGATACGCAGTATTTT.